The clone carrying this TCR beta chain was seen at least ten times. With iRepertoire HTBI primers and Arm-PCR of CDR3 regions, TCR beta libraries were built. MiXCR was run by TCRdb on the multiplex PCR reads, yielding one entry per CDR3 protein. The table lists approximately 440,000 distinct CDR3 sequences, 15% to 20% of them singletons. The data were taken from a study of regulatory T cells in long-lasting Graves disease. Study overall: Antithyroid drug use was under 3 months in newly diagnosed Graves' patients.

The time point: newly diagnosed GD, antithyroid drugs for less than 3 months. Preparation of the TCR library used RNA extracted from PBMCs. Diagnosing Graves' disease relied on the American Thyroid Association guidelines. The CDR3 consists of 15 residues. CDR1 and CDR2 (germline): DFQATT, SNEGSKA (reference sequence). The V gene end was trimmed by 3 bases and the J gene end by 8 bases; junction bases not matched to a gene: 12. The sample was also reused in another study, on T cells in Graves' hyperthyroidism and ophthalmopathy.

Material: peripheral blood mononuclear cells (PBMCs), obtained at new diagnosis, from a patient treated with antithyroid drugs. This clonotype originated in a man in his forties with Graves disease. The gene calls are TRBV20-1 and TRBJ2-1; TRBD1 matches 8 bases. The chain's CDR3 is CSASPDRGSIYEQFF. The CDR3, as DNA: TGCAGTGCTAGCCCTGACAGGGGCAGCATCTATGAGCAGTTCTTC.